One sample yielded the 5 T cell receptor beta chains listed below, sequenced in a study of blood T cell repertoires in COVID-19. The repertoire was sequenced with immunoSEQ multiplex PCR; TCRdb's copy has only in-frame clones and lacks some. Among some 100,000 clones listed, around four fifths were seen once. Material for sequencing was peripheral blood. The receptors were sampled from a woman aged 70-85 years with acute or convalescent COVID-19.

The chain recombines TRBV4-1 with TRBJ2-7; 10 bases are a match to TRBD1. This CDR3 has 14 amino acids. Trimming at V came to 1 base and at J to 4 bases, leaving 1 base not matched to a gene. Germline V gene data show CDR1 as MGHRA and CDR2 as YSYEKL. The CDR3 bases are TGCGCCAGCAGCCAAGGACAGGGGGCATACGAGCAGTACTTC. Protein product: CASSQGQGAYEQYF.

The V gene is TRBV18, the J gene TRBJ2-5; D unresolved. The CDR3 extends over 14 amino acids. In germline, CDR1 is KGHSH, CDR2 LQKENI. Trimming took 6 bases from V and 5 from J, leaving 16 bases between them. The CDR3 is CASSPAVDSETQYF. The CDR3 DNA reads TGTGCCAGCTCCCCGGCCGTTGATAGCGAGACCCAGTACTTC.

The genes are TRBV5-6 and TRBJ1-2, with TRBD1 identical over 9 bases. The CDR3 sequence is 14 residues long. J lost 7 bases, V lost 4 bases, and 8 bases had no gene match. Germline lookup yields CDR1 SGHDT and CDR2 YYEEEE. The CDR3 nucleotides are TGTGCCAGCAGCCTTCGGGACAGGGATGCTGGCTACACCTTC. Its translation: CASSLRDRDAGYTF. Looking up the rest from reference TRBV5-6 and TRBJ1-2 gives the full variable domain: DAGVTQSPTHLIKTRGQQVTLRCSPKSGHDTVSWYQQALGQGPQFIFQYYEEEERQRGNFPDRFSGHQFPNYSSELNVNALLLGDSALYLCASSLRDRDAGYTFGSGTRLTVV.

V usage is TRBV10-1 and J usage is TRBJ2-7; D remains unclear. Germline V gene sequence: CDR1 WNHNN, CDR2 SYGVQD (reference sequence). The CDR3 has 16 amino acids. V lost 2 bases and J 5 bases, leaving 19 bases between the germline ends. CDR3 sequence: CASSELPLCGSHEQYV. DNA for the CDR3: TGCGCCAGCAGTGAGCTCCCTCTGTGCGGTTCCCACGAGCAGTACGTC.

The chain carries TRBV27 and TRBJ2-5; D perhaps matches TRBD2 (6 bases). Germline V lookup: CDR1 MNHEY, CDR2 SMNVEV (reference sequence). The CDR3 has 12 residues. Between the trimmed V and J ends, which lost 3 bases and 4 bases, there was a span of 6 bases. In nucleotides, the CDR3 is TGTGCCAGCAGTTTCGGGGGAGAGACCCAGTACTTC. Its protein is CASSFGGETQYF.